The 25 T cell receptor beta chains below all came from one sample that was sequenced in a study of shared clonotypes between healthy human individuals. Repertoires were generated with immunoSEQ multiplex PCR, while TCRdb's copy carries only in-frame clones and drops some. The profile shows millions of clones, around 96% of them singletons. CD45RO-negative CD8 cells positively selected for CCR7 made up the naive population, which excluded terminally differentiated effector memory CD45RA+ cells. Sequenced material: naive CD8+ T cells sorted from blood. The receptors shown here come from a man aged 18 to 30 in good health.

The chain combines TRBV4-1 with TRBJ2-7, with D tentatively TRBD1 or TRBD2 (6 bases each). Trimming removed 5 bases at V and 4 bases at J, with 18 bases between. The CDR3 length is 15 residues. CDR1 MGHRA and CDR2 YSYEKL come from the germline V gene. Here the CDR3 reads CASSGHREVEYEQYF. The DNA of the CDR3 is TGCGCCAGCAGCGGTCACAGGGAGGTGGAATACGAGCAGTACTTC.

In nucleotides, the CDR3 is TGTGCCAGCAGCCCGGGGGGGCTGGGATTGGAGGATACGCAGTATTTT. Its translation is CASSPGGLGLEDTQYF. V and J are TRBV7-2 and TRBJ2-3; 8 bases are shared with TRBD2. The V segment lost 5 bases and the J segment 6 bases; nucleotides outside the gene matches: 13. The germline CDR1 and CDR2 sequences are SGHTA and FQGNSA. The CDR3 sequence is 16 residues long. The entire variable domain, with the rest obtained from reference TRBV7-2 and TRBJ2-3, is as follows: GAGVSQSPSNKVTEKGKDVELRCDPISGHTALYWYRQSLGQGLEFLIYFQGNSAPDKSGLPSDRFSAERTGGSVSTLTIQRTQQEDSAVYLCASSPGGLGLEDTQYFGPGTRLTVL.

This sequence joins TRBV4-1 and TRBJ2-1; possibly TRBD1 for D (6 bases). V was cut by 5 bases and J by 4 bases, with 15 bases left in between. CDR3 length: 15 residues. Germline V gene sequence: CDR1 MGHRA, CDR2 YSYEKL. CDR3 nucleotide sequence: TGCGCCAGCAGCACTGGACCCCAGGGGTACAATGAGCAGTTCTTC. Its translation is CASSTGPQGYNEQFF.

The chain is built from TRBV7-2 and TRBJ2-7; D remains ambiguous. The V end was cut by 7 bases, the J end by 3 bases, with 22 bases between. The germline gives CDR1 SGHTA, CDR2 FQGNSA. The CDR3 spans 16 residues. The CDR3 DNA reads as TGTGCCAGCAACCAGGACGACGGCGAAAACGGCTACGAGCAGTACTTC. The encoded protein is CASNQDDGENGYEQYF.

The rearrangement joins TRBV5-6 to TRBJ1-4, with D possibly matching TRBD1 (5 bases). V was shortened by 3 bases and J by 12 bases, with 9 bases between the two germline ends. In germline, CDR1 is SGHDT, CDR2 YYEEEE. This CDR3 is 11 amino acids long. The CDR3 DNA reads TGTGCCAGCAGCTACGGGACCGAACTGTTTTTT. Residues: CASSYGTELFF.

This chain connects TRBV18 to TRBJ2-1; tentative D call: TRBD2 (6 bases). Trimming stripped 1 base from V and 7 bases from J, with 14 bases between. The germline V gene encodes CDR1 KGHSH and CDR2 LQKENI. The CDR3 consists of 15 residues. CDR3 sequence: CASSPRSSEGNEQFF. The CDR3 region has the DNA TGTGCCAGCTCACCACGGTCTAGCGAGGGGAATGAGCAGTTCTTC.

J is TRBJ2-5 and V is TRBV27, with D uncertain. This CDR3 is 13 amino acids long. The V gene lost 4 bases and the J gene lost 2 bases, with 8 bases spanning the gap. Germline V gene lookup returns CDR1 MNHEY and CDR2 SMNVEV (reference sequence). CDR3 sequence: CASSWAGQETQYF. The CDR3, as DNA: TGTGCCAGCAGTTGGGCTGGACAAGAGACCCAGTACTTC.

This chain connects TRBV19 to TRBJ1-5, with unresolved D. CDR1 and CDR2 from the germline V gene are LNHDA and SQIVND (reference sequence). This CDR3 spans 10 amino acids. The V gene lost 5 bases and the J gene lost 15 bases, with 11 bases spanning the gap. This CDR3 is CASSVGILHF. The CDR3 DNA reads TGTGCCAGTAGTGTCGGGATTCTGCATTTT.

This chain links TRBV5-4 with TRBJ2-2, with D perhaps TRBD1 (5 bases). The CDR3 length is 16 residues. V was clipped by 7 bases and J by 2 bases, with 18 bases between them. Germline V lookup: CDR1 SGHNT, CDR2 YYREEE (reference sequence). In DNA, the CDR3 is TGTGCCAGCGAGGACCGGACAACCCTTAACACCGGGGAGCTGTTTTTT. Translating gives CASEDRTTLNTGELFF. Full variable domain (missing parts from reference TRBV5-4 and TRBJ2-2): ETGVTQSPTHLIKTRGQQVTLRCSSQSGHNTVSWYQQALGQGPQFIFQYYREEENGRGNFPPRFSGLQFPNYSSELNVNALELDDSALYLCASEDRTTLNTGELFFGEGSRLTVL.

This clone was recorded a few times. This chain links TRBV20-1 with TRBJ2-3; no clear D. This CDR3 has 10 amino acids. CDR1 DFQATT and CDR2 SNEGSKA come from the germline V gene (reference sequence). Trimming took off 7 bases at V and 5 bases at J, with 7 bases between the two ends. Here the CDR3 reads CSVSGDTQYF. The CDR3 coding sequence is TGCAGTGTCTCGGGAGATACGCAGTATTTT.

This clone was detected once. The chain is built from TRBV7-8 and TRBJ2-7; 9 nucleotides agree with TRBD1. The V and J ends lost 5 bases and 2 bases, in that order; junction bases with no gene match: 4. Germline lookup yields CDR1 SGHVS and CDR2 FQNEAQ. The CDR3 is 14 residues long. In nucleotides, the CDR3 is TGTGCCAGCAGCCCAGGACAGGGGACCTACGAGCAGTACTTC. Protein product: CASSPGQGTYEQYF.

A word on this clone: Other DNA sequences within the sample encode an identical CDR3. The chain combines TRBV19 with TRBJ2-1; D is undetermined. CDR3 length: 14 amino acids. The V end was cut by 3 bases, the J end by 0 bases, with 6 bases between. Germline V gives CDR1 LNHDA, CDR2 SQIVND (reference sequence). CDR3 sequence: CASSIYSSYNEQFF. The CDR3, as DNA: TGTGCCAGTAGTATTTACAGCTCCTACAATGAGCAGTTCTTC.

The CDR3 DNA reads as TGTGCCAGCACCTCCATTGTTGACATTTCCTACGAGCAGTACTTC. It codes for CASTSIVDISYEQYF. The rearrangement joins TRBV28 to TRBJ2-7; D unclear. Trimming stripped 7 bases from V and 1 base from J, with 17 bases between. CDR1 and CDR2 from the germline V gene are MDHEN and SYDVKM. The CDR3 covers 15 residues.

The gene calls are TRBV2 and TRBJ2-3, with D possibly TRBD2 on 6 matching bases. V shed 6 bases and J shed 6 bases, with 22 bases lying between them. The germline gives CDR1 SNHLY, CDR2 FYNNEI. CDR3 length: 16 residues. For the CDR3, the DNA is TGTGCCAGCAGCGAGCGGGCAGTCCCTGTTGTGGATACGCAGTATTTT. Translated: CASSERAVPVVDTQYF.

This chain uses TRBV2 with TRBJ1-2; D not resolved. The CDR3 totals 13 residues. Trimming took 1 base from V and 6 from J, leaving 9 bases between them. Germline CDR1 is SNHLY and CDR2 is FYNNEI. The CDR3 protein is CASSEEGWNGYTF. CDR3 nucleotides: TGTGCCAGCAGTGAAGAAGGTTGGAATGGCTACACCTTC.

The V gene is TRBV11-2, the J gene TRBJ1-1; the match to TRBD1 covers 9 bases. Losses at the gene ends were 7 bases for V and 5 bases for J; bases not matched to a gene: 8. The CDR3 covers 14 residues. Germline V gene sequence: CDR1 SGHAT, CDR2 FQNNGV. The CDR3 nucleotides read TGTGCCAGCACACCAGGACAGGGGAGGACTGAAGCTTTCTTT. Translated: CASTPGQGRTEAFF.

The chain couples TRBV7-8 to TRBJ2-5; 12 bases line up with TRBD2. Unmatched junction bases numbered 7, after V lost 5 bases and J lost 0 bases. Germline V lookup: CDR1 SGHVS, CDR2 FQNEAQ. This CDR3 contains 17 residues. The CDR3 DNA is TGTGCCAGCAGCCCCAGACTAGCGGGAGTTAACCAAGAGACCCAGTACTTC. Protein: CASSPRLAGVNQETQYF.

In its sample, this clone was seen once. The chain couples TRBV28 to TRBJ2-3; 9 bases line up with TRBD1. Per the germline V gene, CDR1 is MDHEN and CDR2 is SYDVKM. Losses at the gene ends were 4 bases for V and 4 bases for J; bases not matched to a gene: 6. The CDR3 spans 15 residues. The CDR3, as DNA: TGTGCCAGCAGTTGGGGACAGGGCGGGGCAGATACGCAGTATTTT. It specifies CASSWGQGGADTQYF.

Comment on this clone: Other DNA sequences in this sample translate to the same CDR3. In DNA form, the CDR3 reads TGTGCCAGCAGCGTCGAGGGTTTCAATGAGCAGTTCTTC. Protein: CASSVEGFNEQFF. V and J are TRBV9 and TRBJ2-1; perhaps TRBD2 as D (5 bases). CDR3 length equals 13 residues. Trimming removed 2 bases at V and 6 bases at J, with 9 bases between. The V gene's germline CDR1 is SGDLS and CDR2 YYNGEE.

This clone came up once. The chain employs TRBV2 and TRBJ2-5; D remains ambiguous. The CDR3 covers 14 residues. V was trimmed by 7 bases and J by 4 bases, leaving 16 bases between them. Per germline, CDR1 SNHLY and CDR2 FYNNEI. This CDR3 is CASTPRNGPETQYF. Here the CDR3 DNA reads TGTGCCAGCACGCCGAGAAACGGTCCAGAGACCCAGTACTTC.

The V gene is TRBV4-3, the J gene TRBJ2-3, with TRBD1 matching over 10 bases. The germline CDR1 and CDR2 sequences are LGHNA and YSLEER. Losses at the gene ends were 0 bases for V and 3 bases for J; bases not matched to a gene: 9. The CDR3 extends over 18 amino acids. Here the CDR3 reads CASSQDPTGGERTDTQYF. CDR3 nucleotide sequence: TGCGCCAGCAGCCAAGATCCGACAGGGGGCGAGAGAACAGATACGCAGTATTTT.

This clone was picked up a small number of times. The CDR3 region has the DNA TGTGCCAGCAGCTCCGAGTTCCGTCAGCCCCAGCATTTT. Its protein product is CASSSEFRQPQHF. The rearrangement joins TRBV16 to TRBJ1-5; D unresolved. The CDR3 is 13 residues long. CDR1 is KGHSY and CDR2 is FQNENV in the germline V gene. Trimming cost V 5 bases and J 6 bases, with 11 bases left between them.

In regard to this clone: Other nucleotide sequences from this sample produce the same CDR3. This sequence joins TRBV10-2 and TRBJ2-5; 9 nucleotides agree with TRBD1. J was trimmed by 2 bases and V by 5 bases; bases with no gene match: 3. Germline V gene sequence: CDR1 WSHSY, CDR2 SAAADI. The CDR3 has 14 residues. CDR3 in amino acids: CASSLTGGQETQYF. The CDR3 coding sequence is TGCGCCAGCAGTCTGACAGGGGGGCAAGAGACCCAGTACTTC.

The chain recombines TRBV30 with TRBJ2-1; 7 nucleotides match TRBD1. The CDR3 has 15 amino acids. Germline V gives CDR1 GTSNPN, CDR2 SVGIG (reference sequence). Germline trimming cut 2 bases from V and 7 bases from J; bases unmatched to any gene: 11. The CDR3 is CAWSPRGRGRNEQFF. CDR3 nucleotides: TGTGCCTGGAGTCCGAGGGGAAGGGGGCGAAATGAGCAGTTCTTC.

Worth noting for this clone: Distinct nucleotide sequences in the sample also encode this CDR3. In DNA form, the CDR3 reads TGTGCCAGCAGCTCCGGGCCAGATACGCAGTATTTT. Its translation is CASSSGPDTQYF. The V and J genes are TRBV7-9 and TRBJ2-3; D unresolved. This CDR3 is 12 amino acids long. With 4 bases removed from V and 4 bases from J, the gap between germline ends came to 6 bases. Germline CDR1 and CDR2: SEHNR and FQNEAQ (reference sequence).